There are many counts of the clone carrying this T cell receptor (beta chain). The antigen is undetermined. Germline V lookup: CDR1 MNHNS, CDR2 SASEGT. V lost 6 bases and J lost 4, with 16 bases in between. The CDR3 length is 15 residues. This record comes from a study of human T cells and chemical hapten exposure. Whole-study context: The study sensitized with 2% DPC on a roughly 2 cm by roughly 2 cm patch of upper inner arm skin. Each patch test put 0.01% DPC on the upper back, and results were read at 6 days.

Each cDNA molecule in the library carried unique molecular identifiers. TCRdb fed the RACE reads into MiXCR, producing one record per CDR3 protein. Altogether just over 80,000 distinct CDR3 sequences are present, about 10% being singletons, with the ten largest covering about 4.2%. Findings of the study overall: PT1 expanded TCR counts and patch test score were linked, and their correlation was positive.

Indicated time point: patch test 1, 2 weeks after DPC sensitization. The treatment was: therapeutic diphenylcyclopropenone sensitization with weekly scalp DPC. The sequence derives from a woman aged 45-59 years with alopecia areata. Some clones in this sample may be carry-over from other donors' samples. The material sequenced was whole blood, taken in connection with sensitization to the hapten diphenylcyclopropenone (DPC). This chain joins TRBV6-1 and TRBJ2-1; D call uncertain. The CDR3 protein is CASREWPQAYNEQFF. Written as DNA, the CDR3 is TGTGCCAGCAGAGAATGGCCCCAGGCTTACAATGAGCAGTTCTTC.